Given below is one TCR beta chain in context. Every single participant having HIV got treatment inside the United States. The cryopreserved samples used held roughly 0.9-10 million PBMC prior to extraction of DNA. This specimen belongs to a study of long-term antiretroviral therapy in people with HIV. Study-wide background: Specimens dating back about a decade before the 2015 immediate-ART recommendation are the oldest included.

Per the germline V gene, CDR1 is SGHTA and CDR2 is FQGNSA. The CDR3 sequence is 14 residues long. Trimming pared 6 bases from V and 9 bases from J, leaving 18 bases between. Samples were assayed with immunoSEQ v3.0 at survey level. What sequencing targeted per sample was about 40,000-55,000 T-cell genomes. Clones were read by immunoSEQ multiplex PCR, and TCRdb kept only the in-frame ones, dropping some. There are 25,000 to 40,000 clones in the sample; 70% to 90% occur only once, and 13% lies in the top ten. The chain carries TRBV7-2 and TRBJ1-3; no definite D call. This receptor was taken from a man aged 18 to 30 with HIV. The material was unsorted PBMCs, obtained 1.1 years after starting antiretroviral therapy. In DNA form, the CDR3 reads TGTGCCAGCAGACCCCGGGCCTCTGGTCCCACCATATATTTT. It yields the protein CASRPRASGPTIYF.